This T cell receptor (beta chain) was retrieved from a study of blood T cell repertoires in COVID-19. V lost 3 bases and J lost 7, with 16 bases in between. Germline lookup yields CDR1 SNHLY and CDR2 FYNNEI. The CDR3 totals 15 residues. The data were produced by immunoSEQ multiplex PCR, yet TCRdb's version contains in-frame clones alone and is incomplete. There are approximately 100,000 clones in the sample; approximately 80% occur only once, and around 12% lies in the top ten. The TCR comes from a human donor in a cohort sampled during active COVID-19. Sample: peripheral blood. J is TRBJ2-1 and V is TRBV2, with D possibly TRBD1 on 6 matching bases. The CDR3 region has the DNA TGTGCCAGCAGTGATGGAACTAGGGGGTCAAATGAGCAGTTCTTC. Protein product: CASSDGTRGSNEQFF. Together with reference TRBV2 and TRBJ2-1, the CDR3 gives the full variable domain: EPEVTQTPSHQVTQMGQEVILRCVPISNHLYFYWYRQILGQKVEFLVSFYNNEISEKSEIFDDQFSVERPDGSNFTLKIRSTKLEDSAMYFCASSDGTRGSNEQFFGPGTRLTVL.